The 12 T cell receptor beta chains below all came from one sample that was sequenced in a study of control samples from healthy donors and cancer patients. Generated by immunoSEQ multiplex PCR, the TCRdb table keeps only in-frame clones and is missing some. The sample holds around 140,000 clones, around nine tenths seen once. The sequenced sample was PBMCs. All receptors come from a man aged 45-65 years with head and neck cancer.

This chain links TRBV5-4 with TRBJ2-7, with D perhaps matching TRBD1 (5 bases). This CDR3 has 14 amino acids. The germline V gene has CDR1 SGHNT and CDR2 YYREEE (reference sequence). Trimming took off 0 bases at V and 1 base at J, with 8 bases between the two ends. The CDR3 reads CASSLGTSSYEQYF. In nucleotides, the CDR3 is TGTGCCAGCAGCTTGGGGACAAGTTCCTACGAGCAGTACTTC.

V is TRBV11-2 and J is TRBJ1-4, with D perhaps TRBD1 (6 bases). CDR1 and CDR2 from the germline V gene are SGHAT and FQNNGV. The germline V and J ends were trimmed by 7 bases and 5 bases, with 11 bases remaining between them. The CDR3 is made up of 13 amino acids. DNA for the CDR3: TGTGCCAGCACCCGGACAGAGAATGAAAAACTGTTTTTT. Protein sequence: CASTRTENEKLFF.

CDR3 protein: CASSQGWGPLDNEQFF. The CDR3 nucleotides read TGTGCCAGCAGCCAAGGATGGGGGCCACTAGACAATGAGCAGTTCTTC. The chain links TRBV3-1 (or the pseudogene TRBV3-2) to TRBJ2-1; D possibly corresponds to TRBD1 (6 bases). The CDR3 length is 16 residues. The V gene's germline CDR1 is LGHDT and CDR2 YNNKEL (reference sequence). V was cut by 1 base and J by 5 bases, with 15 bases left in between.

In its sample, this clone was seen once. The chain carries TRBV15 and TRBJ2-7, with a possible D match to TRBD2 (5 bases). The CDR3 is 14 residues long. Germline loops: CDR1 LNHNV, CDR2 YYDKDF (reference sequence). V was cut by 5 bases and J by 2 bases, with 13 bases left in between. The DNA for the CDR3 is TGTGCCACCAGCCAATCAAACGGGGCCTACGAGCAGTACTTC. Amino acid sequence: CATSQSNGAYEQYF.

CDR3 coding DNA: TGTGCCAGCAGCGTACAGGGTTATGAGCAGTTCTTC. Protein: CASSVQGYEQFF. The chain employs TRBV9 and TRBJ2-1, with D possibly TRBD1 on 5 matching bases. Germline CDR1 is SGDLS and CDR2 is YYNGEE. Trimming removed 1 base from V and 8 bases from J, with 7 bases in between. CDR3 length equals 12 residues. Looking up the rest from reference TRBV9 and TRBJ2-1 gives the full variable domain: DSGVTQTPKHLITATGQRVTLRCSPRSGDLSVYWYQQSLDQGLQFLIQYYNGEERAKGNILERFSAQQFPDLHSELNLSSLELGDSALYFCASSVQGYEQFFGPGTRLTVL.

This chain connects TRBV5-5 to TRBJ1-1, with a tentative D call TRBD1 (5 bases). This CDR3 has 14 amino acids. The V and J ends lost 0 bases and 4 bases respectively, with 10 bases between them. The germline gives CDR1 SGHKS, CDR2 YYEKEE (reference sequence). The CDR3 protein is CASSLEGEGTEAFF. CDR3 sequence (DNA): TGTGCCAGCAGCTTGGAAGGGGAAGGCACTGAAGCTTTCTTT.

The gene calls are TRBV12-3 or TRBV12-4 and TRBJ1-2, with a weak D call TRBD1 (6 bases). The V gene lost 6 bases and the J gene lost 6 bases, with 11 bases spanning the gap. The CDR3 has 12 residues. CDR3 nucleotides: TGTGCCAGCAGCCTAACAGGGAATGGCTACACCTTC. Protein product: CASSLTGNGYTF.

The chain combines TRBV5-5 with TRBJ2-5; 8 bases fit TRBD1. The CDR3 contains 14 residues. V trimming: 5 bases; J trimming: 5 bases; junction bases outside the gene matches: 8. CDR1 SGHKS and CDR2 YYEKEE come from the germline V gene (reference sequence). The CDR3: CASSLQGARETQYF. In DNA form, the CDR3 reads TGTGCCAGCAGTCTTCAGGGGGCTCGGGAGACCCAGTACTTC.

The V gene is TRBV6-1, the J gene TRBJ2-7; 9 bases map to TRBD1. V shed 3 bases, J shed 4 bases, and the junction held 7 bases outside the gene matches. The CDR3 contains 15 residues. Germline V CDR1 and CDR2: MNHNS, SASEGT. The CDR3 loop reads CASSDPGTGFYEQYF. For the CDR3, the DNA is TGTGCCAGCAGTGACCCTGGGACAGGGTTTTACGAGCAGTACTTC.

The CDR3 DNA sequence: TGTGCCAGCAGCTTAGGGACTAGCGGGACCGCCGAGATTCGAAATACGCAGTATTTT. This encodes CASSLGTSGTAEIRNTQYF. V and J are TRBV7-8 and TRBJ2-3, with TRBD2 matching 12 bases. The CDR3 is 19 residues long. V shed 1 base, J shed 7 bases, and the junction held 15 bases outside the gene matches. Germline assignment: CDR1 SGHVS and CDR2 FQNEAQ.

The chain uses TRBV18 and TRBJ1-5; no clear D. The CDR3 spans 14 residues. The germline V gene encodes CDR1 KGHSH and CDR2 LQKENI. Trimming took off 1 base at V and 0 bases at J, with 4 bases between the two ends. The CDR3 DNA reads TGTGCCAGCTCACCACAAAGTAGCAATCAGCCCCAGCATTTT. It encodes CASSPQSSNQPQHF.

The rearrangement uses TRBV19 and TRBJ2-7; 7 bases fit TRBD1. This CDR3 has 13 residues. The V gene end was trimmed by 4 bases and the J gene end by 4 bases; junction bases not matched to a gene: 4. Germline CDR1 reads LNHDA; CDR2 reads SQIVND (reference sequence). The CDR3 loop reads CASSRGQNYEQYF. The CDR3 region has the DNA TGTGCCAGTAGTAGGGGACAGAATTACGAGCAGTACTTC.